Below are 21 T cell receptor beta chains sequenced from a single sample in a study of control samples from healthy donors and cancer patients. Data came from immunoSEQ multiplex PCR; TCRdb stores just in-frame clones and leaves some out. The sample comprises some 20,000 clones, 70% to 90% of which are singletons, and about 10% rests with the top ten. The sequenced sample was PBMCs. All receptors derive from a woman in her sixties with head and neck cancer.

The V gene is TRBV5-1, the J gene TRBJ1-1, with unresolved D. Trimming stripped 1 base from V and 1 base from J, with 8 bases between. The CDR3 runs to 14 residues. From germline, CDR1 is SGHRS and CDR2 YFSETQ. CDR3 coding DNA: TGCGCCAGCAGCTTGAAAAACGAGAACACTGAAGCTTTCTTT. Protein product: CASSLKNENTEAFF. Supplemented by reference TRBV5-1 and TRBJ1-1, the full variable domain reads KAGVTQTPRYLIKTRGQQVTLSCSPISGHRSVSWYQQTPGQGLQFLFEYFSETQRNKGNFPGRFSGRQFSNSRSEMNVSTLELGDSALYLCASSLKNENTEAFFGQGTRLTVV.

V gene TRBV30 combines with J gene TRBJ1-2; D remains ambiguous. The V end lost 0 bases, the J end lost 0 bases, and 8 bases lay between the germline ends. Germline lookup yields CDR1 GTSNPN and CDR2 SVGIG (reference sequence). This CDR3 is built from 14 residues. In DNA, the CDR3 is TGTGCCTGGAGTGTAGGTCAAGCTAACTATGGCTACACCTTC. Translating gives CAWSVGQANYGYTF. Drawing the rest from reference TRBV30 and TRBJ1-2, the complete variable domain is SQTIHQWPATLVQPVGSPLSLECTVEGTSNPNLYWYRQAAGRGLQLLFYSVGIGQISSEVPQNLSASRPQDRQFILSSKKLLLSDSGFYLCAWSVGQANYGYTFGSGTRLTVV.

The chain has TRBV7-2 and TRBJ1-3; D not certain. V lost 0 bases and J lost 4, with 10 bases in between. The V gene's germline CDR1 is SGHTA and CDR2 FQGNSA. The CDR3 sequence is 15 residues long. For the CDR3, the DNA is TGTGCCAGCAGCTTAGCAAGAGGCTTGGGAAACACCATATATTTT. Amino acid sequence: CASSLARGLGNTIYF.

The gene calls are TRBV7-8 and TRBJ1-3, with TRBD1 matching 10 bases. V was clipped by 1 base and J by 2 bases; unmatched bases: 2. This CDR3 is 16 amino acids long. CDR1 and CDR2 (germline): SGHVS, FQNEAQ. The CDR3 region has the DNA TGTGCCAGCAGCTTAGGAGGACAGGGGGCTGGAAACACCATATATTTT. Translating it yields CASSLGGQGAGNTIYF.

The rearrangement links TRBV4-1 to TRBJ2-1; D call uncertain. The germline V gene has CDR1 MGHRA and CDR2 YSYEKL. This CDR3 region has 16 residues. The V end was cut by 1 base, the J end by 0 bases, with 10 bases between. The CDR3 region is CASSQVSVSSYNEQFF. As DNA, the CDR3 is TGCGCCAGCAGCCAAGTATCGGTGAGCTCCTACAATGAGCAGTTCTTC.

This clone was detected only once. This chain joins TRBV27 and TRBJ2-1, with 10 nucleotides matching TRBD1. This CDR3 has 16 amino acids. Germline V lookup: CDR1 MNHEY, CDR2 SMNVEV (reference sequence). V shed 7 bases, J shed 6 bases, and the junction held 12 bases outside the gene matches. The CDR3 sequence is CASTSLRDRGLNEQFF. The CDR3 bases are TGTGCCAGCACTTCCCTCCGGGACAGGGGCCTCAATGAGCAGTTCTTC.

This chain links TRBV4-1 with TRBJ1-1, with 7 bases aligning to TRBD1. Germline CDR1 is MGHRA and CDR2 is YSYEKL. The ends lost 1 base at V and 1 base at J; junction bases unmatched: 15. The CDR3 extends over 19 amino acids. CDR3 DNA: TGCGCCAGCAGCCAAGTCGGTGGGACAGCCGTAACGGCGAACACTGAAGCTTTCTTT. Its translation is CASSQVGGTAVTANTEAFF.

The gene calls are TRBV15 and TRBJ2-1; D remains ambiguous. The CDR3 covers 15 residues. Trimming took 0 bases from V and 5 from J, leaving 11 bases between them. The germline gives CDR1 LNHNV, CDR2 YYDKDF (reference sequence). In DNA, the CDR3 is TGTGCCACCAGCAGAGATCGGCTACTTAACAATGAGCAGTTCTTC. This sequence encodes CATSRDRLLNNEQFF.

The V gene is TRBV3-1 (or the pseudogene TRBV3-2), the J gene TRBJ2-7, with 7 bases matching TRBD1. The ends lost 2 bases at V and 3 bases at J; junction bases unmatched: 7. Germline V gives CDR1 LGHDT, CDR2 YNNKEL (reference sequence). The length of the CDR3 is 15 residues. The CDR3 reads CASSQSGGKGYEQYF. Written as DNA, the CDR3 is TGTGCCAGCAGCCAATCAGGGGGTAAGGGCTACGAGCAGTACTTC.

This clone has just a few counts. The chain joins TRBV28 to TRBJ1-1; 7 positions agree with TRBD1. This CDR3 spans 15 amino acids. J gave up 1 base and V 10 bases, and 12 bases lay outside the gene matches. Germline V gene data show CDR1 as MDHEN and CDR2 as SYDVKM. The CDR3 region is CANQFLGGGNTEAFF. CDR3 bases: TGTGCCAACCAGTTTTTAGGGGGCGGGAACACTGAAGCTTTCTTT.

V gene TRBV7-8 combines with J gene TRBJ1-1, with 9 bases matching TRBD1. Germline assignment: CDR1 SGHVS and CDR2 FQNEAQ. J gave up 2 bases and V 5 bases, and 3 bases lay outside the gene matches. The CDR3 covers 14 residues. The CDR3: CASSETGGNTEAFF. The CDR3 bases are TGTGCCAGCAGCGAGACAGGGGGTAACACTGAAGCTTTCTTT.

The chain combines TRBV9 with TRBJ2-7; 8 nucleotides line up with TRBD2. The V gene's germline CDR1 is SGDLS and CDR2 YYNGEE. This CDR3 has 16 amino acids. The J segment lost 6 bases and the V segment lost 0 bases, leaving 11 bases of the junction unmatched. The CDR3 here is CASSVGVGAGATEQYF. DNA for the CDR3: TGTGCCAGCAGCGTAGGGGTTGGAGCGGGAGCTACCGAGCAGTACTTC.

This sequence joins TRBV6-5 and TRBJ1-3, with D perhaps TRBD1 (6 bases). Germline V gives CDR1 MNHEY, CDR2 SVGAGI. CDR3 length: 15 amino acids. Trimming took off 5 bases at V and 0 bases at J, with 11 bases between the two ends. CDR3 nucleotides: TGTGCCAGCAGTCCAACAGGGTCCTCTGGAAACACCATATATTTT. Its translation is CASSPTGSSGNTIYF.

In nucleotides, the CDR3 is TGTGCCAGCAACGGAGAGGGCCGAGGAAAGACCCAGTACTTC. This sequence encodes CASNGEGRGKTQYF. The V call is TRBV28, the J call TRBJ2-5, with a tentative D call TRBD2 (5 bases). Germline V gene data show CDR1 as MDHEN and CDR2 as SYDVKM. This CDR3 region has 14 residues. The V gene lost 7 bases and the J gene lost 6 bases, with 18 bases spanning the gap.

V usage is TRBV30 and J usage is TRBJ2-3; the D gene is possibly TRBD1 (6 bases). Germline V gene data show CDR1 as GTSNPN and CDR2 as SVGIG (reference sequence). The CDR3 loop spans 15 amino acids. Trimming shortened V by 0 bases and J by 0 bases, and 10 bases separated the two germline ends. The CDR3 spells CAWSVQQGSTDTQYF. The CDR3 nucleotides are TGTGCCTGGAGTGTACAACAGGGAAGCACAGATACGCAGTATTTT.

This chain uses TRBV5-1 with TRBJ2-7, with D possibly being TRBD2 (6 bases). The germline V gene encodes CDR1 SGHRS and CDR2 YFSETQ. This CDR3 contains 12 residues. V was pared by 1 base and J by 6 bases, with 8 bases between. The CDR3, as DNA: TGCGCCAGCAGCTTGTTGGGAGGCGAGCAGTACTTC. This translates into CASSLLGGEQYF.

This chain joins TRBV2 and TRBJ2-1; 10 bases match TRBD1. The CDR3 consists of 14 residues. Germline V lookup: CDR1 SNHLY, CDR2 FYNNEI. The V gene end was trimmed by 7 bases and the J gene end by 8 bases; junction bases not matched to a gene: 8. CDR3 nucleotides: TGTGCCAGCATCCCCCGGGACAGGGGATATGAGCAGTTCTTC. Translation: CASIPRDRGYEQFF.

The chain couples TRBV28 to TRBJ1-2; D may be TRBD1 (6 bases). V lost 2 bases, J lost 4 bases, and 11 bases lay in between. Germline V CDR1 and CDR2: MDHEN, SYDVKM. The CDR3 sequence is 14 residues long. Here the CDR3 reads CASSLDRIFYGYTF. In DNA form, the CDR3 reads TGTGCCAGCAGTTTAGACAGGATCTTCTATGGCTACACCTTC.

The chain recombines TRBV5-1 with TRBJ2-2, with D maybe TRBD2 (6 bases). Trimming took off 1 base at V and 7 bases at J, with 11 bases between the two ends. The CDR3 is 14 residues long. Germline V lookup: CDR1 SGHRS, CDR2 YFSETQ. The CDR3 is CASSLLRGNGELFF. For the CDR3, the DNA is TGCGCCAGCAGCTTGCTTCGGGGGAACGGGGAGCTGTTTTTT.

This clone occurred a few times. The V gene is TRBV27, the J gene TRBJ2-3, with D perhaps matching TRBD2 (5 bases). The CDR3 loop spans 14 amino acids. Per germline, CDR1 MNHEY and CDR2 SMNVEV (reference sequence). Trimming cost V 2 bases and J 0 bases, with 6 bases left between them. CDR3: CASSLQRSTDTQYF. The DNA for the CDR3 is TGTGCCAGCAGTTTACAGCGGAGCACAGATACGCAGTATTTT.

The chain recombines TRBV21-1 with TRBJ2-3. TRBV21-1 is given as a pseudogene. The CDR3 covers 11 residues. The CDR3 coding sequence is TGTGCCAGCAGCAAAGCAGATACGCAGTATTTT. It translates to CASSKADTQYF.